This entry lists 10 T cell receptor beta chains sequenced from one sample in a study of blood T cell repertoires in COVID-19. Profiled with immunoSEQ multiplex PCR; TCRdb holds only in-frame clones, not every one. This sample yields under 150,000 clones, of which 83% are seen a single time; 18% belongs to the top ten. The sample comprised PBMCs or T cells enriched from blood (not recorded which). These receptors were taken from a man aged 25-45 years who had recovered from COVID-19.

This chain joins TRBV11-2 and TRBJ2-7, with D tentatively TRBD2 (5 bases). The CDR3 has 14 amino acids. The germline gives CDR1 SGHAT, CDR2 FQNNGV. Trimming pared 1 base from V and 5 bases from J, leaving 12 bases between. This CDR3 reads CASSLVQRSDEQYV. CDR3 sequence (DNA): TGTGCCAGCAGCTTAGTGCAGCGGAGCGACGAGCAGTACGTC.

The chain carries TRBV6-1 and TRBJ2-7; D uncertain. Trimming stripped 3 bases from V and 2 bases from J, with 8 bases between. CDR1 is MNHNS, CDR2 SASEGT, per germline. The CDR3 consists of 13 residues. In nucleotides, the CDR3 is TGTGCCAGCAGTGATATTACAACCTACGAGCAGTACGTC. This codes for CASSDITTYEQYV.

Ten or more counts support this clone. The chain couples TRBV4-2 to TRBJ2-2; TRBD2 aligns across 9 bases. V shed 6 bases and J 5 bases; nucleotides not matched to a gene: 7. Germline assignment: CDR1 LGHNA and CDR2 YNFKEQ. The CDR3 totals 15 residues. This chain's CDR3 is CASRPFSGGTGELFF. CDR3 nucleotide sequence: TGTGCCAGCAGGCCCTTTAGCGGGGGTACCGGGGAGCTGTTTTTT.

This clone showed up just once. The chain combines TRBV5-1 with TRBJ2-1; 7 bases map to TRBD1. The CDR3 length is 15 residues. V gave up 0 bases and J gave up 7 bases; unmatched junction bases: 7. Germline assignment: CDR1 SGHRS and CDR2 YFSETQ. The CDR3, as DNA: TGCGCCAGCAGCTTGGCCCTGGGACAGCGAAATGAGCAGTTCTTC. Translating gives CASSLALGQRNEQFF. The full variable domain, rest sourced from reference TRBV5-1 and TRBJ2-1, is KAGVTQTPRYLIKTRGQQVTLSCSPISGHRSVSWYQQTPGQGLQFLFEYFSETQRNKGNFPGRFSGRQFSNSRSEMNVSTLELGDSALYLCASSLALGQRNEQFFGPGTRLTVL.

The J gene is TRBJ1-1, the V gene TRBV10-3; D is perhaps TRBD1 (6 bases). V was shortened by 2 bases and J by 1 base, with 8 bases between the two germline ends. The germline V gene has CDR1 ENHRY and CDR2 SYGVKD. The CDR3 consists of 14 residues. The CDR3 protein is CAISEGQSNTEAFF. The DNA for the CDR3 is TGTGCCATCAGTGAGGGACAGTCGAACACTGAAGCTTTCTTT.

The V gene is TRBV30, the J gene TRBJ1-6, with a possible D match to TRBD1 (5 bases). The CDR3 length is 14 residues. V lost 3 bases and J 10 bases, leaving 16 bases between the germline ends. Germline values: CDR1 GTSNPN, CDR2 SVGIG (reference sequence). Here the CDR3 reads CAWRSDRGVSPLHF. The DNA of the CDR3 is TGTGCCTGGAGATCCGACAGAGGAGTATCACCCCTCCACTTT.

The chain combines TRBV7-6 with TRBJ2-1; 13 nucleotides align to TRBD2. J lost 3 bases, V lost 1 base, and 15 bases had no gene match. This CDR3 comprises 21 residues. CDR1 SGHVS and CDR2 FNYEAQ come from the germline V gene. CDR3: CASSLVVLGLAGNNLYNEQFF. CDR3 nucleotides: TGTGCCAGCAGCTTAGTTGTGTTGGGACTAGCGGGGAATAATCTCTACAATGAGCAGTTCTTC.

The chain recombines TRBV6-6 with TRBJ2-1; D is uncertain. V lost 6 bases to trimming and J lost 6 bases, with 12 bases between them. The germline CDR1 and CDR2 sequences are MNHNY and SVGAGI (reference sequence). The CDR3 totals 13 residues. The CDR3 reads CASSPGPGNEQFF. In DNA form, the CDR3 reads TGTGCCAGCAGCCCTGGGCCCGGCAATGAGCAGTTCTTC.

The chain recombines TRBV20-1 with TRBJ2-3; a possible D gene is TRBD2 (6 bases). V lost 3 bases, J lost 4 bases, and 14 bases lay in between. In germline, CDR1 is DFQATT, CDR2 SNEGSKA (reference sequence). The CDR3 contains 14 residues. CDR3 loop: CSASPLTGADTQYF. The CDR3 DNA reads TGCAGTGCTAGTCCCTTGACGGGGGCAGATACGCAGTATTTT.

V and J are TRBV11-2 and TRBJ2-7; 8 bases agree with TRBD2. The germline V gene encodes CDR1 SGHAT and CDR2 FQNNGV. Losses at the gene ends were 3 bases for V and 6 bases for J; bases not matched to a gene: 10. This CDR3 region has 15 residues. This CDR3 reads CASSFRRAGEGEQYF. CDR3 coding DNA: TGTGCCAGCAGCTTTCGAAGAGCGGGAGAAGGCGAGCAGTACTTC.